The TCR beta chain under discussion was sequenced for a study of response to subunit inactivated influenza vaccine. Findings and caveats of the study: Each seasonal flu vaccination may recruit only limited new T cells, authors suggested.

This clonotype appeared many times. Its target is unknown. Trimming shortened V by 9 bases and J by 0 bases, and 12 bases separated the two germline ends. The CDR3 runs to 14 residues. TCRdb analysed the RT-PCR reads with MiXCR anew, one entry per CDR3 protein. Counted here are about 520,000 distinct CDR3 sequences, under 8.5% occurring once; the ten biggest clones make up roughly 13%. The specimen comprised PBMCs from blood, sampled about 24 months after vaccination. The source is a man aged 50 to 69 who received an inactivated influenza vaccine. J is TRBJ2-1 and V is TRBV12-3 or TRBV12-4; D not resolved. CDR3 nucleotide sequence: TGTGCCAGTACCTTCGAGTACTCCTACAATGAGCAGTTCTTC. Its translation: CASTFEYSYNEQFF.